Reported below is one T cell receptor beta chain. Germline CDR1 reads SGHRS; CDR2 reads YFSETQ. The CDR3 extends over 16 amino acids. The V gene lost 0 bases and the J gene lost 4 bases, with 13 bases spanning the gap. The record originates from a study of blood T cell repertoires in COVID-19. Overall study: From T cells, B-cell-depleted T cells, or PBMCs came the material, which was cDNA or gDNA.

This table comes from immunoSEQ multiplex PCR, and its TCRdb copy is limited to in-frame clones, with some not included. This table has 250,000 to 350,000 clones, over 80% appearing once. The sample was peripheral blood. The chain has TRBV5-1 and TRBJ2-2; D uncertain. The source is a woman in her forties or fifties with COVID-19, enrolled during active disease. The CDR3 loop reads CASSLDPPPSTGELFF. CDR3 bases: TGCGCCAGCAGCTTGGATCCCCCCCCGAGCACCGGGGAGCTGTTTTTT.